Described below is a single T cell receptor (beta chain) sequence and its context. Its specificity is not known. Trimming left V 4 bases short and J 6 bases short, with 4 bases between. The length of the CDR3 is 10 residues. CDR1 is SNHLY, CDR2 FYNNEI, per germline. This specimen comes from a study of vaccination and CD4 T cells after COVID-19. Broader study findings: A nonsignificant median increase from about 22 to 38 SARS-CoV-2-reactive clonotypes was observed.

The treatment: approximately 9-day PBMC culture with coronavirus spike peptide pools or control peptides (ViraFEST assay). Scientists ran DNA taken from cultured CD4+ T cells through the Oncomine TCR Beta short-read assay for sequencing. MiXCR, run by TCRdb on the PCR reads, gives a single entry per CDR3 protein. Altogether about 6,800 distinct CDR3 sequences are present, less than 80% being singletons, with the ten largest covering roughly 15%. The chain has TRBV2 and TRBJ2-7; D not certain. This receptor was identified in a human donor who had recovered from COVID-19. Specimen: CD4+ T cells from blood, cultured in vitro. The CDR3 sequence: CASSAAEQYF. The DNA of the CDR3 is TGTGCCAGCAGTGCGGCCGAGCAGTACTTC.